This T cell receptor (beta chain) was retrieved from a study of cytomegalovirus exposure and HLA in healthy donors. V gave up 3 bases and J gave up 6 bases, with 18 bases separating them. The CDR3 consists of 16 residues. Per germline, CDR1 SGHRS and CDR2 YFSETQ. The PCR made use of 60 Vbeta and 13 Jbeta primers. The data were produced by immunoSEQ multiplex PCR, yet TCRdb's version contains in-frame clones alone and is incomplete. The sample has under 250,000 clones, more than 65% seen once. Input material: PBMCs. The source is a man aged 50 to 59 in good health and CMV-seronegative. V usage is TRBV5-1 and J usage is TRBJ2-2; TRBD1 is a possible D gene (5 bases). The CDR3 sequence is CASSSARRQNSGELFF. The DNA for the CDR3 is TGCGCCAGCAGCTCGGCACGGCGACAGAATTCCGGGGAGCTGTTTTTT.